These 22 T cell receptor beta chains share one sample of origin, sequenced in a study of technical replicates of blood from a handful of donors. TCRdb keeps only in-frame clones here, not all; method: immunoSEQ multiplex PCR. The table lists about 80,000 clones, about 88% of them singletons. The sequenced sample was T cells isolated from PBMCs. The source is a human donor in good health.

The J gene is TRBJ2-7, the V gene TRBV6-4; TRBD1 matches 12 bases. CDR1 is MRHNA and CDR2 is SNTAGT in the germline V gene. V shed 3 bases, J shed 5 bases, and the junction held 8 bases outside the gene matches. The CDR3 length is 16 residues. The CDR3 DNA follows: TGTGCCAGCAGTGATCGGGACAGGGGGCCTTTCGACGAGCAGTACTTC. Translation: CASSDRDRGPFDEQYF.

J is TRBJ1-5 and V is TRBV5-1, with unresolved D. Looked up from germline, CDR1 is SGHRS and CDR2 is YFSETQ. The ends were cut back, 4 bases at V and 1 base at J, with 9 bases in the middle. This CDR3 has 14 amino acids. CDR3 sequence reads: CASSLDGSNQPQHF. The CDR3 region has the DNA TGCGCCAGCAGCCTGGACGGGAGCAATCAGCCCCAGCATTTT.

The V and J genes are TRBV19 and TRBJ1-1; D possibly corresponds to TRBD1 (6 bases). Germline V gene sequence: CDR1 LNHDA, CDR2 SQIVND (reference sequence). The CDR3 runs 17 residues. The V end lost 5 bases, the J end lost 0 bases, and 19 bases lay between the germline ends. CDR3 nucleotide sequence: TGTGCCAGTAGTGACTACAGGGTACGAGACATGAACACTGAAGCTTTCTTT. Its protein product is CASSDYRVRDMNTEAFF.

The J gene is TRBJ2-7, the V gene TRBV5-4; no clear D gene. This CDR3 is built from 13 residues. Germline assignment: CDR1 SGHNT and CDR2 YYREEE (reference sequence). V was shortened by 1 base and J by 3 bases, with 8 bases between the two germline ends. The CDR3, as DNA: TGTGCCAGCAGCTTGACTCCACTCTACGAGCAGTACTTC. Protein: CASSLTPLYEQYF.

This chain joins TRBV6-5 and TRBJ2-3; D gene unclear. The CDR3 length is 14 residues. Germline V gene data show CDR1 as MNHEY and CDR2 as SVGAGI. Deletions cut 2 bases from V and 2 bases from J, with 8 bases between. The CDR3, as DNA: TGTGCCAGCAGTTACGCGTTCAACACAGATACGCAGTATTTT. It codes for CASSYAFNTDTQYF.

This clone came up once. This chain links TRBV5-1 with TRBJ2-1; TRBD1 aligns across 10 bases. The CDR3 runs 15 residues. Germline-derived CDR1 and CDR2 are SGHRS and YFSETQ. V shed 3 bases and J 4 bases; nucleotides not matched to a gene: 4. The CDR3: CASSYPGQGYNEQFF. The CDR3 nucleotides read TGCGCCAGCAGCTACCCGGGACAGGGGTACAATGAGCAGTTCTTC.

The chain is built from TRBV7-9 and TRBJ2-7, with 8 positions matching TRBD1. The V gene end was trimmed by 6 bases and the J gene end by 3 bases; junction bases not matched to a gene: 7. From germline, CDR1 is SEHNR and CDR2 FQNEAQ (reference sequence). The CDR3 is 14 residues long. CDR3 in amino acids: CASSLTGDRYEQYF. DNA of the CDR3: TGTGCCAGCAGTCTGACAGGGGATCGCTACGAGCAGTACTTC.

The rearrangement links TRBV7-8 to TRBJ2-2; TRBD2 matches 13 bases. Germline CDR1 reads SGHVS; CDR2 reads FQNEAQ. With V trimmed by 5 bases and J by 6 bases, 6 bases remained unmatched. The CDR3 spans 16 residues. As DNA, the CDR3 is TGTGCCAGCAGCACACTAGCGGGAGGGCCCTCCGGGGAGCTGTTTTTT. Translation: CASSTLAGGPSGELFF.

The V call is TRBV7-3, the J call TRBJ2-7; 8 positions match TRBD1. CDR1 and CDR2 (germline): SGHTA, FQGTGA. With 5 bases clipped from V and 3 bases from J, the junction kept 3 bases outside the gene matches. The CDR3 has 13 residues. This chain's CDR3 is CASSPGQVYEQYF. The CDR3 DNA reads as TGTGCCAGCAGCCCGGGACAGGTCTACGAGCAGTACTTC.

The chain recombines TRBV6-6 with TRBJ2-7, with D tentatively TRBD2 (5 bases). Germline CDR1 and CDR2: MNHNY and SVGAGI (reference sequence). CDR3 size: 14 residues. Deletions cut 6 bases from V and 3 bases from J, with 15 bases between. CDR3 sequence: CASSLVGRDYEQYF. Here the CDR3 DNA reads TGTGCCAGCAGCTTGGTTGGACGGGACTACGAGCAGTACTTC.

This chain connects TRBV9 to TRBJ2-7; perhaps TRBD2 as D (5 bases). The CDR3 is 14 amino acids. Germline assignment: CDR1 SGDLS and CDR2 YYNGEE. Trimming removed 8 bases from V and 0 bases from J, with 15 bases in between. The CDR3 region is CARPGVRSSYEQYF. CDR3 in DNA: TGTGCCAGACCCGGGGTCCGATCCTCCTACGAGCAGTACTTC.

The chain couples TRBV7-8 to TRBJ2-1, with no clear D. Germline V CDR1 and CDR2: SGHVS, FQNEAQ. The V end lost 5 bases, the J end lost 10 bases, and 9 bases lay between the germline ends. There are 11 residues in the CDR3. The CDR3 region is CASSPAYEQFF. CDR3 nucleotides: TGTGCCAGCAGCCCCGCGTACGAGCAGTTCTTC.

The chain is built from TRBV6-6 and TRBJ2-3, with no clear D. CDR3 length equals 15 residues. Germline CDR1 is MNHNY and CDR2 is SVGAGI (reference sequence). The germline V and J ends were trimmed by 0 bases and 5 bases, with 12 bases remaining between them. CDR3 loop: CASSYSITIQDTQYF. The CDR3 DNA reads TGTGCCAGCAGTTACTCGATTACAATCCAAGATACGCAGTATTTT.

The rearrangement uses TRBV5-3 and TRBJ2-1; 10 nucleotides match TRBD2. TRBV5-3 is sorted into the ORF group, with uncertain function. The CDR3 is 15 amino acids. J lost 5 bases, V lost 5 bases, and 7 bases had no gene match. This CDR3 reads CARSFGTSVNNEQFF. The CDR3 DNA is TGTGCCAGAAGTTTCGGGACTAGCGTGAACAATGAGCAGTTCTTC.

V usage is TRBV7-2 and J usage is TRBJ2-7; 7 positions agree with TRBD2. Per germline, CDR1 SGHTA and CDR2 FQGNSA. This CDR3 has 15 residues. V lost 1 base to trimming and J lost 5 bases; unmatched junction nucleotides: 8. The CDR3 DNA is TGTGCCAGCAGCTTAGTGGGCGGGAGTTTTGACGAGCAGTACTTC. Protein: CASSLVGGSFDEQYF.

The CDR3 coding sequence is TGTGCCAGCAGCTTAAGCCACTACGAGCAGTACTTC. It encodes CASSLSHYEQYF. This chain links TRBV7-6 with TRBJ2-7; D not resolved. Deletions cut 2 bases from V and 3 bases from J, with 5 bases between. The CDR3 sequence is 12 residues long. Germline V gene lookup returns CDR1 SGHVS and CDR2 FNYEAQ.

The gene calls are TRBV6-5 and TRBJ1-2; D is perhaps TRBD1 (6 bases). Trimming stripped 2 bases from V and 6 bases from J, with 10 bases between. CDR1 MNHEY and CDR2 SVGAGI come from the germline V gene. The length of the CDR3 is 13 residues. CDR3 protein: CASSYPQGDGYTF. The CDR3 nucleotides are TGTGCCAGCAGTTACCCACAGGGTGATGGCTACACCTTC.

The chain links TRBV7-3 to TRBJ2-3; no firm D call. V was clipped by 5 bases and J by 1 base, with 16 bases between them. Germline CDR1 SGHTA, CDR2 FQGTGA. The CDR3 loop spans 16 amino acids. As DNA, the CDR3 is TGTGCCAGCAGCCACAAGGCCGCCGGAGGCACAGATACGCAGTATTTT. This sequence encodes CASSHKAAGGTDTQYF.

V gene TRBV10-3 combines with J gene TRBJ1-1, with D perhaps matching TRBD1 (5 bases). The CDR3 spans 11 residues. Germline lookup yields CDR1 ENHRY and CDR2 SYGVKD. V was clipped by 8 bases and J by 4 bases, with 8 bases between them. The CDR3 loop reads CAILTGTEAFF. DNA for the CDR3: TGTGCCATCTTAACAGGCACTGAAGCTTTCTTT.

The chain links TRBV4-1 to TRBJ2-5; possible D gene TRBD2, 6 bases. Germline lookup yields CDR1 MGHRA and CDR2 YSYEKL. Trimming removed 5 bases at V and 5 bases at J, with 27 bases between. The CDR3 is 18 amino acids. Here the CDR3 DNA reads TGCGCCAGCAGCTATGGCCTAGTAGCGGAGCGCCCCCGGGAGACCCAGTACTTC. It is translated as CASSYGLVAERPRETQYF.

The chain combines TRBV15 with TRBJ2-1; 10 bases are shared with TRBD2. The length of the CDR3 is 14 residues. CDR1 and CDR2 from the germline V gene are LNHNV and YYDKDF (reference sequence). The J segment lost 4 bases and the V segment lost 8 bases, leaving 5 bases of the junction unmatched. The CDR3 region is CATSTSGTYNEQFF. The DNA for the CDR3 is TGTGCCACCTCTACTAGCGGGACATACAATGAGCAGTTCTTC.

This clone was counted once. The V gene is TRBV6-4, the J gene TRBJ2-3; 7 positions agree with TRBD2. CDR1 is MRHNA, CDR2 SNTAGT, per germline. V lost 5 bases, J lost 1 base, and 0 bases stayed unmatched. This CDR3 region has 13 residues. CDR3 sequence reads: CASSLAGTDTQYF. The CDR3 bases are TGTGCCAGCAGTCTAGCGGGCACAGATACGCAGTATTTT.